This is a list of T cell receptor beta chains from one sample in a study of blood T cell repertoires in COVID-19. The table came from immunoSEQ multiplex PCR; TCRdb's copy has only in-frame clones and leaves some out. This table holds about 73,000 clones, 90% found once. The sequencing sample was made of peripheral blood. Every receptor here comes from an elderly woman with active or convalescent COVID-19. Both conserved end residues are trimmed from each CDR3. The listing skips clone size in some rows; elsewhere it reads once, few, many or a size class.

abundance	j_gene	v_gene	CDR3aa
-	TRBJ2-1	TRBV5-1	ASSWKTGVYNEQF
-	TRBJ1-3	TRBV28	ASSQGPGNTIY
-	TRBJ1-5	TRBV28	ASSFSGRGGQPQH
once	TRBJ1-2	TRBV28	ASRRGVMSNYGYT
-	TRBJ2-3	TRBV2	ASSEEGAGPFLDTQY
few	TRBJ2-1	TRBV18	ASSGQVYNEQF
-	TRBJ2-7	TRBV4-3	ASSQVQGTYEQY
-	TRBJ2-3	TRBV30	AWSLTSGVSHTQY
-	TRBJ1-1	TRBV3-1/TRBV3-2	ASGGEKTEAF
-	TRBJ2-1	TRBV9	ASSVIDMERMGNEQF